Following are 14 T cell receptor beta chains from one sample sequenced in a study of T-cell memory formation after mild COVID-19. One entry per CDR3 protein, called by TCRdb with MiXCR from the 5' RACE reads. The profile covers about 440,000 distinct CDR3 sequences, with about 20% appearing a single time and around 8.4% taken by the ten largest. Sequencing was done on a sample of PBMCs or a T cell subset sorted from them (not recorded which). The source of these receptors is an adult woman who had mild COVID-19 (a few samples of this study predate the infection). Cell type and time point are not known.

This clonotype was counted a few times. This chain uses TRBV20-1 with TRBJ2-7; D possibly corresponds to TRBD1 (7 bases). V lost 3 bases to trimming and J lost 3 bases, with 15 bases between them. The CDR3 is 14 residues long. The germline CDR1 and CDR2 sequences are DFQATT and SNEGSKA (reference sequence). The CDR3: CSASGGTVGYEQYF. The DNA for the CDR3 is TGCAGTGCTAGCGGCGGGACAGTCGGCTACGAGCAGTACTTC.

The rearrangement joins TRBV20-1 to TRBJ2-5; D is possibly TRBD2 (6 bases). The V gene lost 4 bases and the J gene lost 7 bases, with 10 bases spanning the gap. The germline CDR1 and CDR2 sequences are DFQATT and SNEGSKA (reference sequence). This CDR3 is 11 amino acids long. The CDR3 DNA reads TGCAGTGCTAAGCGGGTGGGGACCCAGTACTTC. This encodes CSAKRVGTQYF.

The chain is built from TRBV5-1 and TRBJ2-7; the D gene is possibly TRBD1 (7 bases). Per the germline V gene, CDR1 is SGHRS and CDR2 is YFSETQ. V gave up 0 bases and J gave up 2 bases, with 24 bases separating them. The CDR3 length is 19 residues. CDR3 nucleotides: TGCGCCAGCAGCTTGGATACTCCCCGAGCAGGGGGGATACCCTACGAGCAGTACTTC. Translating it yields CASSLDTPRAGGIPYEQYF.

In this sample, this clonotype turned up a few times. The V and J genes are TRBV29-1 and TRBJ2-2; the D gene could be TRBD1 or TRBD2 (5 bases each). Trimming took off 6 bases at V and 2 bases at J, with 10 bases between the two ends. Germline V gene lookup returns CDR1 SQVTM and CDR2 ANQGSEA. This CDR3 spans 13 amino acids. CDR3 amino acids: CSVTGPNTGELFF. In DNA form, the CDR3 reads TGCAGCGTCACGGGACCCAACACCGGGGAGCTGTTTTTT.

This clonotype was seen a few times. The chain joins TRBV18 to TRBJ1-1; D is possibly TRBD1 (6 bases). V gave up 2 bases and J gave up 5 bases, with 15 bases separating them. Per the germline V gene, CDR1 is KGHSH and CDR2 is LQKENI. This CDR3 is built from 15 residues. The CDR3 DNA sequence: TGTGCCAGCTCACCAGTTTCCGGGAGGGGGACTGAAGCTTTCTTT. This codes for CASSPVSGRGTEAFF.

This clonotype was picked up a small number of times. The chain is built from TRBV4-2 and TRBJ2-2; 10 bases agree with TRBD2. CDR3 size: 15 residues. The ends lost 5 bases at V and 4 bases at J; junction bases unmatched: 4. The germline CDR1 and CDR2 sequences are LGHNA and YNFKEQ. CDR3 nucleotide sequence: TGTGCCAGCAGCACCCTAGCGGGGGCCACCGGGGAGCTGTTTTTT. Protein product: CASSTLAGATGELFF.

This clonotype was observed a few times. The CDR3 sequence is CASSSIPGLAGVSSYNEQFF. The CDR3 DNA reads as TGCGCCAGCAGCTCCATTCCGGGACTAGCGGGGGTTAGCTCCTACAATGAGCAGTTCTTC. The chain employs TRBV5-1 and TRBJ2-1; TRBD2 aligns across 14 bases. The CDR3 loop spans 20 amino acids. V dropped 3 bases and J dropped 0; count of bases not matched to a gene: 11. Germline V gives CDR1 SGHRS, CDR2 YFSETQ.

This clonotype was seen more than once but under ten times. The rearrangement links TRBV5-1 to TRBJ2-1, with 9 bases matching TRBD1. Germline V lookup: CDR1 SGHRS, CDR2 YFSETQ. CDR3 length: 15 amino acids. The J segment lost 7 bases and the V segment lost 4 bases, leaving 9 bases of the junction unmatched. The CDR3 nucleotides read TGCGCCAGCAGCCCCCGGGACAGGGTCGGGAATGAGCAGTTCTTC. This sequence encodes CASSPRDRVGNEQFF. Combining the CDR3 with reference TRBV5-1 and TRBJ2-1 gives the whole variable domain KAGVTQTPRYLIKTRGQQVTLSCSPISGHRSVSWYQQTPGQGLQFLFEYFSETQRNKGNFPGRFSGRQFSNSRSEMNVSTLELGDSALYLCASSPRDRVGNEQFFGPGTRLTVL.

The CDR3 DNA is TGTGCCAGCAGCTTCGAGCCTAGCGGGAACAATGAGCAGTTCTTC. Amino acid sequence: CASSFEPSGNNEQFF. This sequence joins TRBV7-9 and TRBJ2-1; 9 nucleotides agree with TRBD2. The CDR3 runs 15 residues. Germline CDR1 reads SEHNR; CDR2 reads FQNEAQ (reference sequence). Losses at the gene ends were 3 bases for V and 5 bases for J; bases not matched to a gene: 5.

This clonotype was seen more than once but under ten times. The chain is built from TRBV9 and TRBJ2-3; D uncertain. Germline CDR1 reads SGDLS; CDR2 reads YYNGEE. The CDR3 extends over 14 amino acids. Deletions cut 0 bases from V and 0 bases from J, with 5 bases between. CDR3 nucleotides: TGTGCCAGCAGCGTAGAGAGCAGCACAGATACGCAGTATTTT. This sequence encodes CASSVESSTDTQYF.

This chain connects TRBV7-2 to TRBJ2-7; 12 nucleotides line up with TRBD2. V dropped 0 bases and J dropped 6; count of bases not matched to a gene: 3. The CDR3 covers 15 residues. Germline CDR1 and CDR2: SGHTA and FQGNSA. CDR3 in amino acids: CASSLASSGRGEQYF. CDR3 sequence (DNA): TGTGCCAGCAGCTTAGCATCTAGCGGGAGGGGCGAGCAGTACTTC.

In its sample, this clonotype was seen a few times. The V gene is TRBV5-1, the J gene TRBJ1-5; maybe TRBD1 (6 bases). V lost 1 base to trimming and J lost 7 bases, with 15 bases between them. CDR3 length equals 15 residues. Per germline, CDR1 SGHRS and CDR2 YFSETQ. CDR3 bases: TGCGCCAGCAGCTTGACAACAGGGATGGGACAGCCCCAGCATTTT. This gives the protein CASSLTTGMGQPQHF.

CDR3 nucleotides: TGTGCCAGCAGCCCCCGGGGACCCAATGAGCAGTTCTTC. Encoded protein: CASSPRGPNEQFF. This chain links TRBV3-1 with TRBJ2-1; possibly TRBD1 or TRBD2 for D (5 bases each). Deletions cut 4 bases from V and 6 bases from J, with 10 bases between. The CDR3 has 13 amino acids. Germline assignment: CDR1 LGHDT and CDR2 YNNKEL (reference sequence).

The rearrangement joins TRBV6-1 to TRBJ1-1, with D unresolved. This CDR3 spans 14 amino acids. Germline V lookup: CDR1 MNHNS, CDR2 SASEGT. V lost 3 bases and J lost 7, with 15 bases in between. CDR3 amino acids: CASSDIFSGDEAFF. The DNA for the CDR3 is TGTGCCAGCAGTGACATTTTCTCTGGGGATGAAGCTTTCTTT.